Included here is one TCR beta chain sequence, with context. This entry is derived from a study of blood T cells in healthy people across ages. A second PCR, run for roughly 7 to 11 cycles, used a sample-barcoded 5' primer plus a J-beta primer mix. Carrying 12 random nucleotides, a template-switch adaptor labeled each individual cDNA molecule. TCRdb itself ran the 5' RACE reads through MiXCR, one entry per CDR3 protein. The data show 1,500,000 or so distinct CDR3 sequences, roughly two fifths seen once. The study recruited healthy Caucasian donors from Russia who were aged about 6 to 100. The authors isolated at least 7 million PBMCs per sample. The J segment lost 4 bases and the V segment lost 8 bases, leaving 3 bases of the junction unmatched. The V gene's germline CDR1 is SGHAT and CDR2 FQNNGV. The CDR3 has 13 residues.

The chain recombines TRBV11-2 with TRBJ2-3; 10 bases match TRBD2. The sequencing sample was made of blood. The TCR originated in a young woman in good health. CDR3 bases: TGTGCCAGCCGTAGCGGGGGGTCAGATACGCAGTATTTT. As protein: CASRSGGSDTQYF.